This TCR beta chain was sequenced for a study of multiple sclerosis patients with progressive multifocal leukoencephalopathy. Study outcomes and limitations: Expanded clones at PML onset predated and persisted through natalizumab therapy.

Time point specified: time of PML onset. Between 16 and 56 months of natalizumab therapy passed before PML developed in these natalizumab-treated patients. The T3 samples were drawn when PML began. Remarks on this clone: The antigen remains undetermined.

Sequencing was at survey level. Some clones are missing from TCRdb's copy, which holds only in-frame ones; the method was immunoSEQ multiplex PCR. The sample shows approximately 35,000 clones, roughly 90% of them seen only once. There are 15 residues in the CDR3. Per the germline V gene, CDR1 is SGDLS and CDR2 is YYNGEE. V gave up 3 bases and J gave up 8 bases, with 20 bases separating them. This TCR derives from a human donor with progressive multifocal leukoencephalopathy. The sequenced sample was PBMCs, obtained from a patient treated with natalizumab. This sequence joins TRBV9 and TRBJ1-2; D might be TRBD1 (6 bases). This CDR3 reads CASSAPRSRGVGYTF. DNA of the CDR3: TGTGCCAGCAGCGCACCCCGCTCCAGGGGCGTGGGCTACACCTTC.